These 4 T cell receptor beta chains originate from one sample sequenced in a study of T cell repertoires in cytomegalovirus infection. No antigen has been assigned to these receptors. TCRdb analysed the reads with MiXCR anew, one entry per CDR3 protein. This table holds around 85,000 distinct CDR3 sequences, 45% to 55% found once. The specimen comprised CD8+ T cells from cultured PBMCs, sampled from culture after CMV antigen stimulation. The receptor set was obtained from a human donor in good health (CMV status not recorded). Some clones in this sample may be carry-over from other donors' samples.

This clonotype turned up a few times. V gene TRBV28 combines with J gene TRBJ1-2, with 11 bases fitting TRBD1. Trimming removed 8 bases from V and 8 bases from J; junction bases left unmatched: 13. The CDR3 totals 15 residues. From germline, CDR1 is MDHEN and CDR2 SYDVKM. This CDR3 is CASLLYRGQGDGYTF. CDR3 nucleotide sequence: TGTGCCAGCCTCCTTTATAGGGGACAGGGGGACGGCTACACCTTC.

The V gene is TRBV14, the J gene TRBJ2-7, with unresolved D. V lost 1 base, J lost 4 bases, and 14 bases lay in between. Germline CDR1 and CDR2: SGHDN and FVKESK. The CDR3 runs to 15 residues. The CDR3: CASSQGPGSGYEQYF. In nucleotides, the CDR3 is TGTGCCAGCAGCCAAGGGCCGGGTTCGGGTTACGAGCAGTACTTC.

The chain recombines TRBV5-1 with TRBJ1-2; 9 positions match TRBD1. The V and J ends lost 5 bases and 5 bases, in that order; junction bases with no gene match: 7. The CDR3 runs to 14 residues. Germline CDR1 and CDR2: SGHRS and YFSETQ. The CDR3 bases are TGCGCCAGCAGTGGACAGGGGACTATGTATGGCTACACCTTC. It specifies CASSGQGTMYGYTF. Looking up the rest from reference TRBV5-1 and TRBJ1-2 gives the full variable domain: KAGVTQTPRYLIKTRGQQVTLSCSPISGHRSVSWYQQTPGQGLQFLFEYFSETQRNKGNFPGRFSGRQFSNSRSEMNVSTLELGDSALYLCASSGQGTMYGYTFGSGTRLTVV.

The V gene is TRBV10-3, the J gene TRBJ2-7; TRBD2 matches 8 bases. Looked up from germline, CDR1 is ENHRY and CDR2 is SYGVKD. V was clipped by 2 bases and J by 0 bases; unmatched bases: 9. The CDR3 spans 17 residues. As DNA, the CDR3 is TGTGCCATCAGTGAGCGGGGGGGGGCAGGGCCCTCCTACGAGCAGTACTTC. Protein sequence: CAISERGGAGPSYEQYF.